Below, 20 T cell receptor beta chains from the same sample are listed, as sequenced in a study of CD8 T cells in ankylosing spondylitis. MiXCR, applied by TCRdb to the 5' RACE reads, yields one record per CDR3 protein. The data hold 250,000 to 300,000 distinct CDR3 sequences, with around 20% observed a single time. Sequenced material: blood, either unsorted or a sorted T cell fraction (not recorded which). The source of these receptors is a male donor with ankylosing spondylitis or in good health (not recorded which).

There are many counts of this clonotype. The V gene is TRBV12-3 or TRBV12-4, the J gene TRBJ2-3, with 10 bases aligning to TRBD1. Germline trimming cut 6 bases from V and 1 base from J; bases unmatched to any gene: 4. The length of the CDR3 is 15 residues. CDR3 nucleotides: TGTGCCAGCAGAACCGGGACAGGGGGCACAGATACGCAGTATTTT. Amino acids: CASRTGTGGTDTQYF.

V and J are TRBV20-1 and TRBJ2-1; D gene ambiguous. The germline CDR1 and CDR2 sequences are DFQATT and SNEGSKA (reference sequence). This CDR3 contains 12 residues. CDR3 sequence reads: CGWKPGLNEQFF. Written as DNA, the CDR3 is TGCGGATGGAAGCCGGGCCTAAATGAGCAGTTCTTC.

This clonotype was seen a handful of times. This sequence joins TRBV27 and TRBJ2-1, with D possibly matching TRBD2 (6 bases). The CDR3 runs to 17 residues. Trimming left V 0 bases short and J 1 base short, with 13 bases between. Germline CDR1 and CDR2: MNHEY and SMNVEV (reference sequence). This CDR3 reads CASSLSPPGVSYNEQFF. The CDR3, as DNA: TGTGCCAGCAGTTTATCCCCCCCGGGAGTTTCCTACAATGAGCAGTTCTTC.

This clonotype was observed many times. This chain uses TRBV5-1 with TRBJ2-2; 15 positions match TRBD2. V lost 2 bases to trimming and J lost 10 bases; unmatched junction nucleotides: 6. The CDR3 loop spans 16 amino acids. The germline V gene has CDR1 SGHRS and CDR2 YFSETQ. As DNA, the CDR3 is TGCGCCAGCAGCTTTGGACTAGCGGGGGGGCCAGTGGAGCTGTTTTTT. It specifies CASSFGLAGGPVELFF.

A few counts support this clonotype. The V gene is TRBV28, the J gene TRBJ2-4; 7 bases are shared with TRBD1. Germline V gene sequence: CDR1 MDHEN, CDR2 SYDVKM. V lost 6 bases, J lost 3 bases, and 14 bases stayed unmatched. The CDR3 covers 17 residues. The CDR3 here is CASSRRPTGFDKNIQYF. The CDR3 DNA sequence: TGTGCCAGCAGCCGACGGCCGACAGGGTTCGACAAAAACATTCAGTACTTC.

This chain connects TRBV7-2 to TRBJ2-5; TRBD2 might be the D (5 bases). The V end lost 4 bases, the J end lost 1 base, and 13 bases lay between the germline ends. Germline V gives CDR1 SGHTA, CDR2 FQGNSA. The CDR3 spans 15 residues. The CDR3 spells CASSSHGVSQETQYF. For the CDR3, the DNA is TGTGCCAGCAGCTCCCACGGGGTTTCCCAAGAGACCCAGTACTTC.

The V and J genes are TRBV28 and TRBJ2-7; D is possibly TRBD2 (7 bases). V lost 7 bases to trimming and J lost 2 bases, with 18 bases between them. The CDR3 totals 15 residues. Germline V gene data show CDR1 as MDHEN and CDR2 as SYDVKM. CDR3 in amino acids: CASINRGGGPYEQYV. In DNA form, the CDR3 reads TGTGCCAGCATCAACCGGGGAGGGGGGCCCTACGAGCAGTACGTC.

The chain joins TRBV5-6 to TRBJ1-2; D is unclear. Germline values: CDR1 SGHDT, CDR2 YYEEEE. The V end lost 0 bases, the J end lost 10 bases, and 10 bases lay between the germline ends. This CDR3 contains 12 residues. The CDR3 loop reads CASSLGTAYYTF. The CDR3 coding sequence is TGTGCCAGCAGCTTGGGGACGGCTTACTACACCTTC.

This clonotype came up a few times. The V call is TRBV5-1, the J call TRBJ2-3, with 7 bases fitting TRBD2. J was trimmed by 4 bases and V by 0 bases; bases with no gene match: 5. The V gene's germline CDR1 is SGHRS and CDR2 YFSETQ. The CDR3 loop spans 15 amino acids. The CDR3 DNA reads TGCGCCAGCAGCTTGGTTGGGAGGGCCCCAGATACGCAGTATTTT. It is translated as CASSLVGRAPDTQYF. Based on the CDR3 plus reference TRBV5-1 and TRBJ2-3, the full variable domain is KAGVTQTPRYLIKTRGQQVTLSCSPISGHRSVSWYQQTPGQGLQFLFEYFSETQRNKGNFPGRFSGRQFSNSRSEMNVSTLELGDSALYLCASSLVGRAPDTQYFGPGTRLTVL.

The chain carries TRBV20-1 and TRBJ1-1, with D maybe TRBD1 (5 bases). Trimming pared 0 bases from V and 4 bases from J, leaving 12 bases between. CDR1 is DFQATT, CDR2 SNEGSKA, per germline (reference sequence). This CDR3 region has 14 residues. The CDR3 is CSARDPRAGTEAFF. CDR3 DNA: TGCAGTGCTAGAGATCCCAGGGCGGGCACTGAAGCTTTCTTT.

J is TRBJ2-2 and V is TRBV18; D not resolved. CDR1 is KGHSH and CDR2 is LQKENI in the germline V gene. The CDR3 is 14 residues long. Deletions cut 0 bases from V and 6 bases from J, with 8 bases between. CDR3 sequence (DNA): TGTGCCAGCTCACCACCAAGTTTCCCCGGGGAGCTGTTTTTT. This encodes CASSPPSFPGELFF.

The CDR3 sequence is CSVVFRNTEAFF. The CDR3 DNA reads as TGCAGCGTTGTTTTCCGGAACACTGAAGCTTTCTTT. This sequence joins TRBV29-1 and TRBJ1-1, with D uncertain. CDR1 is SQVTM and CDR2 is ANQGSEA in the germline V gene. This CDR3 has 12 amino acids. V was shortened by 4 bases and J by 1 base, with 7 bases between the two germline ends.

The rearrangement uses TRBV11-2 and TRBJ2-7; D unresolved. The CDR3 extends over 13 amino acids. Looked up from germline, CDR1 is SGHAT and CDR2 is FQNNGV. V was cut by 5 bases and J by 2 bases, with 10 bases left in between. CDR3 in amino acids: CASSHLGPYEQYV. In nucleotides, the CDR3 is TGTGCCAGCAGCCATCTTGGTCCCTACGAGCAGTACGTC.

This clonotype has a single count. The J gene is TRBJ2-4, the V gene TRBV12-3 or TRBV12-4, with a possible D match to TRBD2 (5 bases). There are 13 residues in the CDR3. Deletions cut 7 bases from V and 0 bases from J, with 7 bases between. Here the CDR3 DNA reads TGTGCCAGCACCGGGGTAGCCAAAAACATTCAGTACTTC. Translating it yields CASTGVAKNIQYF.

This clonotype was counted between two and nine times. V and J are TRBV12-3 or TRBV12-4 and TRBJ2-5, with D possibly matching TRBD2 (5 bases). The CDR3 is made up of 13 amino acids. V lost 3 bases and J 5 bases, leaving 10 bases between the germline ends. In DNA, the CDR3 is TGTGCCAGCAGTTTGGGTAGCGTGGAGACCCAGTACTTC. Translating gives CASSLGSVETQYF.

The V call is TRBV5-1, the J call TRBJ1-2; tentative D call: TRBD1 (5 bases). Germline values: CDR1 SGHRS, CDR2 YFSETQ. With 5 bases removed from V and 3 bases from J, the gap between germline ends came to 20 bases. This CDR3 region has 16 residues. CDR3 sequence (DNA): TGCGCCAGCAGGTCTGGCCAGGCAGGGTGGGACTATGGCTACACCTTC. It specifies CASRSGQAGWDYGYTF.

The rearrangement joins TRBV12-3 or TRBV12-4 to TRBJ1-5; D is unclear. Trimming removed 0 bases at V and 9 bases at J, with 6 bases between. The CDR3 spans 12 residues. In nucleotides, the CDR3 is TGTGCCAGCAGTTTAGCGATTGGGCCCCAGCATTTT. This translates into CASSLAIGPQHF.

This clonotype was counted once. The V gene is TRBV28, the J gene TRBJ2-6; D unclear. Trimming stripped 6 bases from V and 0 bases from J, with 9 bases between. The CDR3 covers 15 residues. CDR1 is MDHEN and CDR2 is SYDVKM in the germline V gene. The CDR3 loop is CASSSPGSGANVLTF. CDR3 in DNA: TGTGCCAGCAGCTCTCCAGGCTCTGGGGCCAACGTCCTGACTTTC.

V usage is TRBV20-1 and J usage is TRBJ1-5; D is uncertain. With 0 bases removed from V and 2 bases from J, the gap between germline ends came to 11 bases. CDR1 and CDR2 from the germline V gene are DFQATT and SNEGSKA (reference sequence). This CDR3 region has 15 residues. The DNA of the CDR3 is TGCAGTGCTAGAGATGCGGGTTTGGGCAATCAGCCCCAGCATTTT. This gives the protein CSARDAGLGNQPQHF.

This clonotype appeared a few times. The chain links TRBV9 to TRBJ2-5; D might be TRBD1 (7 bases). The CDR3 runs 14 residues. Trimming took 3 bases from V and 1 from J, leaving 10 bases between them. Germline CDR1 is SGDLS and CDR2 is YYNGEE. The CDR3 is CASSGRDSQETQYF. The CDR3 DNA reads as TGTGCCAGCAGCGGGAGGGACAGCCAAGAGACCCAGTACTTC.